This T cell receptor (beta chain) was documented in a study of shared clonotypes between healthy human individuals. Findings and caveats of the study: Among non-shared clonotypes, generation probabilities were lower than among those shared by all four donors.

Of note for this clone: Antigen: not known.

Healthy adults negative for HIV, lacking recent acute infections or vaccinations, served as donors. Deep-level running was used for the assay. Repertoires were generated with immunoSEQ multiplex PCR, while TCRdb's copy carries only in-frame clones and drops some. Altogether 2 million to 2.5 million clones are present, roughly 90% being singletons, with the ten largest covering 0.37%. The V gene lost 1 base and the J gene lost 7 bases, with 14 bases spanning the gap. Per germline, CDR1 SGHTS and CDR2 YDEGEE. The CDR3 consists of 14 residues. The sample taken for sequencing was naive CD4+ T cells from PBMCs. Subset noted: CD45RA+ positively selected. The clonotype comes from a man younger than 35 in good health. Some clones in this sample may be carry-over from other donors' samples. The V call is TRBV5-8, the J call TRBJ2-5, with D unclear. The CDR3 reads CASSLYNPPGTQYF. The CDR3 DNA is TGTGCCAGCAGCTTGTATAATCCCCCTGGGACCCAGTACTTC.